In this sample, the clone carrying this T cell receptor (beta chain) turned up a few times. The antigen is unknown. It was RNA transcripts that yielded the amplified TCR beta CDR3 regions. TCR CDR3 regions were first amplified by RT-PCR with HTBI primers. TCRdb re-called the multiplex PCR reads with MiXCR, one entry per CDR3 protein. The profile shows some 460,000 distinct CDR3 sequences, about 15% of them singletons. This specimen belongs to a study of T cells in Graves' hyperthyroidism and ophthalmopathy. Points from the study as a whole: Most thyroid clonotypes with frequency above 0.001 were detected in blood. Separating ophthalmopathy from stable hyperthyroidism was achieved by a 13 V-J model.

Germline V gene lookup returns CDR1 MDHEN and CDR2 SYDVKM. CDR3 length: 17 amino acids. The junction had 10 bases not matched to a gene; V was cut back by 4 bases and J by 3 bases. The PBMCs were taken from over 9.5 ml of fresh peripheral blood. V gene TRBV28 combines with J gene TRBJ2-2; 8 positions match TRBD1. The TCR comes from a woman under 30 with Graves' hyperthyroidism. Sequencing was performed on blood. CDR3 residues: CASSYPRTGMYTGELFF. The DNA of the CDR3 is TGTGCCAGCAGTTACCCCCGGACAGGGATGTACACCGGGGAGCTGTTTTTT.